These 14 T cell receptor beta chains originate from one sample sequenced in a study of cytomegalovirus exposure and HLA in healthy donors. The primer mix had 60 Vbeta and 13 Jbeta primers. Using immunoSEQ multiplex PCR, the repertoire was profiled, and TCRdb retains in-frame clones only, with some absent. The sample has roughly 150,000 clones; more than 65% are singletons. The sample consisted of PBMCs. Receptors were obtained from a man between 25 and 39 years old in good health and CMV-seropositive.

The genes are TRBV7-8 and TRBJ2-3; 13 nucleotides match TRBD2. Germline loops: CDR1 SGHVS, CDR2 FQNEAQ. The CDR3 runs to 18 residues. V shed 5 bases and J 1 base; nucleotides not matched to a gene: 9. The CDR3: CASSLRLAGGLGTDTQYF. In DNA form, the CDR3 reads TGTGCCAGCAGCCTTAGACTAGCGGGGGGCCTGGGCACAGATACGCAGTATTTT.

The chain has TRBV11-3 and TRBJ2-7; D gene unclear. CDR1 and CDR2 (germline): SGHNT, YENEEA. CDR3 size: 14 residues. V lost 1 base and J lost 2, with 9 bases in between. The CDR3 is CASSLGHIPYEQYF. The CDR3 nucleotides read TGTGCCAGCAGCTTAGGGCACATTCCCTACGAGCAGTACTTC.

V gene TRBV5-4 combines with J gene TRBJ2-5, with TRBD2 matching over 10 bases. The CDR3 spans 14 residues. V was clipped by 3 bases and J by 5 bases; unmatched bases: 4. CDR1 is SGHNT, CDR2 YYREEE, per germline (reference sequence). In nucleotides, the CDR3 is TGTGCCAGCAGCTGGGGGACTAGCGTTGAGACCCAGTACTTC. Residues: CASSWGTSVETQYF. Full variable domain (remainder filled in from reference TRBV5-4 and TRBJ2-5): ETGVTQSPTHLIKTRGQQVTLRCSSQSGHNTVSWYQQALGQGPQFIFQYYREEENGRGNFPPRFSGLQFPNYSSELNVNALELDDSALYLCASSWGTSVETQYFGPGTRLLVL.

The gene calls are TRBV7-8 and TRBJ2-5; D might be TRBD2 (5 bases). Per germline, CDR1 SGHVS and CDR2 FQNEAQ. The CDR3 spans 14 residues. Trimming removed 3 bases at V and 2 bases at J, with 10 bases between. The CDR3 nucleotides are TGTGCCAGCAGCTTGACTATACAGCAAGAGACCCAGTACTTC. Protein sequence: CASSLTIQQETQYF. Full variable domain (outside the CDR3, taken from reference TRBV7-8 and TRBJ2-5): GAGVSQSPRYKVAKRGQDVALRCDPISGHVSLFWYQQALGQGPEFLTYFQNEAQLDKSGLPSDRFFAERPEGSVSTLKIQRTQQEDSAVYLCASSLTIQQETQYFGPGTRLLVL.

For this clone: Distinct nucleotide sequences in the sample also encode this CDR3. V is TRBV5-1 and J is TRBJ2-2; 7 nucleotides align to TRBD2. The CDR3 runs 16 residues. Germline loops: CDR1 SGHRS, CDR2 YFSETQ. Unmatched junction bases numbered 11, after V lost 5 bases and J lost 4 bases. In DNA, the CDR3 is TGCGCCAGCAGTCTGGTGGCGGGAGAGGGCACCGGGGAGCTGTTTTTT. Translation: CASSLVAGEGTGELFF.

As to this clone: Its ends do not fully match the called genes, so a read error is possible. The chain has TRBV7-9 and TRBJ1-2; perhaps TRBD1 as D (6 bases). The CDR3 extends over 15 amino acids. Germline-derived CDR1 and CDR2 are SEHNR and FQNEAQ (reference sequence). CDR3 nucleotides: TGTTCCAGCAGCTTAGGGGGGGGTTTCCCCTATGGCTACACCTTC. As protein: CSSSLGGGFPYGYTF.

The CDR3 is CASSNSANEQFF. The CDR3 DNA follows: TGTGCCAGCAGCAATAGTGCTAATGAGCAGTTCTTC. The chain links TRBV9 to TRBJ2-1, with D unresolved. Trimming stripped 4 bases from V and 7 bases from J, with 9 bases between. Germline V gene sequence: CDR1 SGDLS, CDR2 YYNGEE. CDR3 length: 12 residues. The complete variable domain, with remaining parts taken from reference TRBV9 and TRBJ2-1, reads DSGVTQTPKHLITATGQRVTLRCSPRSGDLSVYWYQQSLDQGLQFLIQYYNGEERAKGNILERFSAQQFPDLHSELNLSSLELGDSALYFCASSNSANEQFFGPGTRLTVL.

There are a few counts of this clone. The chain has TRBV6-1 and TRBJ2-3; 10 bases match TRBD2. The germline V gene encodes CDR1 MNHNS and CDR2 SASEGT. J was trimmed by 1 base and V by 8 bases; bases with no gene match: 6. The CDR3 totals 15 residues. The DNA for the CDR3 is TGTGCCAGCGGGACCGGGACTAGCGGCACAGATACGCAGTATTTT. Protein product: CASGTGTSGTDTQYF.

The chain carries TRBV5-6 and TRBJ2-2; possible D gene TRBD2, 6 bases. The CDR3 has 14 residues. The germline gives CDR1 SGHDT, CDR2 YYEEEE. V was pared by 0 bases and J by 5 bases, with 8 bases between. CDR3 nucleotide sequence: TGTGCCAGCAGCTTGGCGGCGGGGACCGGGGAGCTGTTTTTT. It specifies CASSLAAGTGELFF.

This clone was counted once. The chain joins TRBV9 to TRBJ2-3; the match to TRBD1 covers 8 bases. After removal of 4 bases from V and 6 bases from J, the junction contained 13 bases not matched to a gene. The CDR3 has 16 residues. In germline, CDR1 is SGDLS, CDR2 YYNGEE. The CDR3 DNA sequence: TGTGCCAGCAGCCATACGCGACAGGGGTGGTCGGATACGCAGTATTTT. Translation gives CASSHTRQGWSDTQYF.

The sample holds one count of this clone. The V and J genes are TRBV5-5 and TRBJ1-1, with 8 positions matching TRBD1. This CDR3 has 13 residues. Germline-derived CDR1 and CDR2 are SGHKS and YYEKEE (reference sequence). Trimming cost V 3 bases and J 5 bases; bases outside gene matches: 3. The CDR3 nucleotides are TGTGCCAGCAGCTGGACAGGGATGACTGAAGCTTTCTTT. Its protein product is CASSWTGMTEAFF.

V gene TRBV28 combines with J gene TRBJ2-7; maybe TRBD2 (5 bases). There are 13 residues in the CDR3. V was cut by 5 bases and J by 3 bases, with 11 bases left in between. Germline values: CDR1 MDHEN, CDR2 SYDVKM. Here the CDR3 DNA reads TGTGCCAGCAGTCAATCCGAGGGCTACGAGCAGTACTTC. It translates to CASSQSEGYEQYF.

The chain joins TRBV4-1 to TRBJ2-7, with D possibly matching TRBD2 (6 bases). With 1 base removed from V and 2 bases from J, the gap between germline ends came to 12 bases. CDR3 length equals 15 residues. CDR1 and CDR2 from the germline V gene are MGHRA and YSYEKL. The CDR3 nucleotides are TGCGCCAGCAGCCAAGGCCCGGGGGTCGCCTACGAGCAGTACTTC. Translating gives CASSQGPGVAYEQYF.

For this clone: At one end the junction does not follow the germline gene, possibly because of a read error. The chain is built from TRBV7-9 and TRBJ2-5, with 7 bases that match TRBD2. The CDR3 loop spans 19 amino acids. CDR1 SEHNR and CDR2 FQNEAQ come from the germline V gene (reference sequence). DNA for the CDR3: TGTTCCAGCAGCCCCCGGGGAGTGGGAGGGCCGGATCAACAAGAGACCCAGTACTTC. As protein: CSSSPRGVGGPDQQETQYF.